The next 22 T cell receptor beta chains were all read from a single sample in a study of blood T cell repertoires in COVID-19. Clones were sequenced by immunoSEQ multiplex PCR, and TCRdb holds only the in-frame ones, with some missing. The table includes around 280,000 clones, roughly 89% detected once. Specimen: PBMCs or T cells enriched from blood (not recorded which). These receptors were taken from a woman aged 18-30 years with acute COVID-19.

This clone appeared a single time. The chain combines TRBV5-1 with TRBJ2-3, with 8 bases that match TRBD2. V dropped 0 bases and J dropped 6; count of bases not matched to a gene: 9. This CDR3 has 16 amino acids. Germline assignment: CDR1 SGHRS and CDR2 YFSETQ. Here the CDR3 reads CASSLARREVYDTQYF. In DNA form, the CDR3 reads TGCGCCAGCAGCTTGGCTCGGCGGGAGGTCTACGATACGCAGTATTTT.

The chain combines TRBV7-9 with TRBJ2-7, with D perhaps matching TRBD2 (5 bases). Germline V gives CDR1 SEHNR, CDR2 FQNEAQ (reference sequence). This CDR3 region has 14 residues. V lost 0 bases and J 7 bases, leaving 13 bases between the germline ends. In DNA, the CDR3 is TGTGCCAGCAGCTTAGCGGGAGACACCTTGGAGCAGTACTTC. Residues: CASSLAGDTLEQYF.

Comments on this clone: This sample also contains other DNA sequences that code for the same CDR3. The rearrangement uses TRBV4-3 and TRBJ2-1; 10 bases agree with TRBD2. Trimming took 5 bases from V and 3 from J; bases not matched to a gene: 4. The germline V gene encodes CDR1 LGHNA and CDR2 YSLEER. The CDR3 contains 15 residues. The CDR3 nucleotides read TGCGCCAGCAGCTTCGGACTAGCGGTCTACAATGAGCAGTTCTTC. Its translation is CASSFGLAVYNEQFF.

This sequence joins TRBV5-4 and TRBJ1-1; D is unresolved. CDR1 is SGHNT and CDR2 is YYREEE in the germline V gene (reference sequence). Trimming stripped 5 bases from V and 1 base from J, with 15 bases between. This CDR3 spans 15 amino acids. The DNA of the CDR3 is TGTGCCAGCAGGCCCGAAACCCTAGCGAACACTGAAGCTTTCTTT. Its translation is CASRPETLANTEAFF.

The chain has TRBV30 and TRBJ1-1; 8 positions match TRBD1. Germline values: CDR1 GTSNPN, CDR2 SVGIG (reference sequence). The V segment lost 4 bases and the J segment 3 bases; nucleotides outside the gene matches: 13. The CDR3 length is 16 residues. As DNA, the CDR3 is TGTGCCTGGACCCGGGCAGGGGGCTATAGGGACACTGAAGCTTTCTTT. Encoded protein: CAWTRAGGYRDTEAFF.

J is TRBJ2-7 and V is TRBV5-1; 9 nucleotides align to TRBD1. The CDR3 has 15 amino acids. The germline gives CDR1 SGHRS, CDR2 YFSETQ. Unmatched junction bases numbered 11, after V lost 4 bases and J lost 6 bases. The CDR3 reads CASSNALRQGGEQYF. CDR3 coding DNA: TGCGCCAGCAGCAACGCCTTAAGACAGGGGGGCGAGCAGTACTTC.

The CDR3 bases are TGTGCCAGCAGTTTATGGTCCAGCGGGAGCTACGAGCAGTACTTC. Its protein product is CASSLWSSGSYEQYF. The genes are TRBV28 and TRBJ2-7; 8 positions agree with TRBD2. The CDR3 covers 15 residues. V was pared by 0 bases and J by 3 bases, with 4 bases of the junction left unmatched. Germline CDR1 reads MDHEN; CDR2 reads SYDVKM. The whole variable domain, remainder taken from reference TRBV28 and TRBJ2-7, is DVKVTQSSRYLVKRTGEKVFLECVQDMDHENMFWYRQDPGLGLRLIYFSYDVKMKEKGDIPEGYSVSREKKERFSLILESASTNQTSMYLCASSLWSSGSYEQYFGPGTRLTVT.

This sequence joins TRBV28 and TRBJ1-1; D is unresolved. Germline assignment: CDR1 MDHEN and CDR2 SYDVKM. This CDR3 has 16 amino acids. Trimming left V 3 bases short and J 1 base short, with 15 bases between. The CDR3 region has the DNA TGTGCCAGCAGTTTCGGGATACATATTTCGAACACTGAAGCTTTCTTT. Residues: CASSFGIHISNTEAFF.

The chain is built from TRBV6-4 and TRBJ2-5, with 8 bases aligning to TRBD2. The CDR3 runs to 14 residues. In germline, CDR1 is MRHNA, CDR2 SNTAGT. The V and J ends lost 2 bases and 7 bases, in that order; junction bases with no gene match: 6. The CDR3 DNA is TGTGCCAGCAGTGACACTAGCGGCAGTGGGACCCAGTACTTC. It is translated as CASSDTSGSGTQYF.

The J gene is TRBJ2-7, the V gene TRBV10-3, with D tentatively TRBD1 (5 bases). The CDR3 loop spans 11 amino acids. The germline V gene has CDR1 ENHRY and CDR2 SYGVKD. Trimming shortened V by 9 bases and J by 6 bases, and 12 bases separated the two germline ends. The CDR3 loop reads CAISTGSEQYF. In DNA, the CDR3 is TGTGCCATATCCACAGGCTCCGAGCAGTACTTC.

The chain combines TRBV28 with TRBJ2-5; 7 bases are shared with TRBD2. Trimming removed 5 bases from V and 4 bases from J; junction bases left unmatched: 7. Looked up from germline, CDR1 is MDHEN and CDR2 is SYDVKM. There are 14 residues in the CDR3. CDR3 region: CASSPAGVRETQYF. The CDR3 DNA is TGTGCCAGCAGTCCGGCGGGAGTAAGAGAGACCCAGTACTTC.

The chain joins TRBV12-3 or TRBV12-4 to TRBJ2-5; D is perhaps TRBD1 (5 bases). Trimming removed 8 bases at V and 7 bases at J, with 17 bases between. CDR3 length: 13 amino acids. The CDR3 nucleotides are TGTGCCAGCGGGTCCCTAGAAGGGGCGACCCAGTACTTC. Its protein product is CASGSLEGATQYF.

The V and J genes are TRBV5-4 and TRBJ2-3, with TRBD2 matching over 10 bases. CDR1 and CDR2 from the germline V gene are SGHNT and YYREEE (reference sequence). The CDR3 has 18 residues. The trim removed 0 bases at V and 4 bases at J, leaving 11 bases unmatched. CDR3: CASSLALAGAGRADTQYF. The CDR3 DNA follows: TGTGCCAGCAGCTTGGCCCTAGCGGGAGCCGGTAGGGCAGATACGCAGTATTTT. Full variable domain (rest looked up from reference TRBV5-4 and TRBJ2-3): ETGVTQSPTHLIKTRGQQVTLRCSSQSGHNTVSWYQQALGQGPQFIFQYYREEENGRGNFPPRFSGLQFPNYSSELNVNALELDDSALYLCASSLALAGAGRADTQYFGPGTRLTVL.

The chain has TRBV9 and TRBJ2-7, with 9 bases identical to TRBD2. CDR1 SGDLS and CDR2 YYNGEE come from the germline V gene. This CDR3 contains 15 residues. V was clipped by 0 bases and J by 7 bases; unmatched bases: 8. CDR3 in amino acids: CASSVGLAGEGEQYF. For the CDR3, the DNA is TGTGCCAGCAGCGTAGGGTTAGCGGGAGAAGGGGAGCAGTACTTC.

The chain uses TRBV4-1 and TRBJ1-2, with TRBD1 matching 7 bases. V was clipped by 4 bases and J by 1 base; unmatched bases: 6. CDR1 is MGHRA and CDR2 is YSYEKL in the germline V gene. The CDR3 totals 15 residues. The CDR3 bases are TGCGCCAGCAGCCCCGGACAGGTCGTTAACTATGGCTACACCTTC. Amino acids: CASSPGQVVNYGYTF.

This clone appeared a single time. CDR3 sequence: CASHEQTAGELFF. DNA of the CDR3: TGTGCCAGCCACGAACAGACCGCCGGGGAGCTGTTTTTT. The chain joins TRBV2 to TRBJ2-2, with unresolved D. The CDR3 contains 13 residues. Germline lookup yields CDR1 SNHLY and CDR2 FYNNEI. Trimming removed 8 bases from V and 6 bases from J, with 13 bases in between.

Written as DNA, the CDR3 is TGCGCCAGCAGCTTGGGCGGAATCCAAGAGACCCAGTACTTC. Translated, it gives CASSLGGIQETQYF. V and J are TRBV5-1 and TRBJ2-5, with D unresolved. The CDR3 length is 14 residues. Germline loops: CDR1 SGHRS, CDR2 YFSETQ. Deletions cut 0 bases from V and 1 base from J, with 7 bases between. The full variable domain, in which reference TRBV5-1 and TRBJ2-5 provide the parts outside the CDR3, is KAGVTQTPRYLIKTRGQQVTLSCSPISGHRSVSWYQQTPGQGLQFLFEYFSETQRNKGNFPGRFSGRQFSNSRSEMNVSTLELGDSALYLCASSLGGIQETQYFGPGTRLLVL.

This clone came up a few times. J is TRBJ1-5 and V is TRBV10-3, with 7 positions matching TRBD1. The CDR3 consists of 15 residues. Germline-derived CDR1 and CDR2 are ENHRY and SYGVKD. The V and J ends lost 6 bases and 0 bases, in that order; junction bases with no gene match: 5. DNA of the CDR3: TGTGCCATCAGGAACGGGACAGCTAGCAATCAGCCCCAGCATTTT. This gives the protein CAIRNGTASNQPQHF.

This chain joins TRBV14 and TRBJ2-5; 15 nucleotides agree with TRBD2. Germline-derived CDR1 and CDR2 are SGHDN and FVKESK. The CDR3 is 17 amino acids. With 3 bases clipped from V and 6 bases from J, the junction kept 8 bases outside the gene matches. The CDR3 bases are TGTGCCAGCAGCCACCGGACTAGCGGGAGGGCCGGAAAGACCCAGTACTTC. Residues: CASSHRTSGRAGKTQYF.

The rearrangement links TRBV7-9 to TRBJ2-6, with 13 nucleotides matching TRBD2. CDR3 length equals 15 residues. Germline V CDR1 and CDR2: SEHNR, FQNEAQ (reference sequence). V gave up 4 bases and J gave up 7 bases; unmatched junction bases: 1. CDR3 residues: CASSSGLAGANVLTF. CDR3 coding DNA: TGTGCCAGCAGCTCGGGACTAGCGGGAGCCAACGTCCTGACTTTC. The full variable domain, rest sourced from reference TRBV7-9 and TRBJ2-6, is DTGVSQNPRHKITKRGQNVTFRCDPISEHNRLYWYRQTLGQGPEFLTYFQNEAQLEKSRLLSDRFSAERPKGSFSTLEIQRTEQGDSAMYLCASSSGLAGANVLTFGAGSRLTVL.

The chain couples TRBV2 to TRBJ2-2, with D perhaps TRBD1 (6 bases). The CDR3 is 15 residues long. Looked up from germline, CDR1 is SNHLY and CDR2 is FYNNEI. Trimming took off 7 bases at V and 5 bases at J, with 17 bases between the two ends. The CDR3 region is CASNPDRIATGELFF. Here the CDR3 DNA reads TGTGCCAGCAACCCCGACAGGATCGCGACCGGGGAGCTGTTTTTT.

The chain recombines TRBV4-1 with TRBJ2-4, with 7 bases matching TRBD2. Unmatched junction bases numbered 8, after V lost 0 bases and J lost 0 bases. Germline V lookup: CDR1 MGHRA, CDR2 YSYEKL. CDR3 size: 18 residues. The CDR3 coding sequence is TGCGCCAGCAGCCAAGATAAATGGCGGGAGATAGCCAAAAACATTCAGTACTTC. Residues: CASSQDKWREIAKNIQYF.